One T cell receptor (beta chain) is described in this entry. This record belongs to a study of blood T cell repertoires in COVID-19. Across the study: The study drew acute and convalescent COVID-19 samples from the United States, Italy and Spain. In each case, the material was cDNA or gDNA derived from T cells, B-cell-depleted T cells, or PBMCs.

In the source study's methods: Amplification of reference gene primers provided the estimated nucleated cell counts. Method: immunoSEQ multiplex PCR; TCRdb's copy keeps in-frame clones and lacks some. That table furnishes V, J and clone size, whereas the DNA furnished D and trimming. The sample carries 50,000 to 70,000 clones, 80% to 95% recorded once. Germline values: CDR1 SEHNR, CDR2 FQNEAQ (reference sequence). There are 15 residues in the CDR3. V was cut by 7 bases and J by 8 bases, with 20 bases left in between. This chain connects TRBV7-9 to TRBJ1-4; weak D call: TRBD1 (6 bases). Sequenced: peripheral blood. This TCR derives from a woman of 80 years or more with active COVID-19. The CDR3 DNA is TGTGCCAGCACCGCCGGACAGCTAAGGGAGGAAAAACTGTTTTTT. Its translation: CASTAGQLREEKLFF.